This TCR beta chain emerged from a study of T cell repertoires in cytomegalovirus infection. MiXCR was run by TCRdb on the reads, yielding one entry per CDR3 protein. There are around 100,000 distinct CDR3 sequences in the sample; about 22% occur only once, and about two fifths lies in the top ten. V lost 8 bases to trimming and J lost 6 bases, with 8 bases between them. Germline CDR1 and CDR2: MNHEY and SVGEGT. The CDR3 is made up of 12 amino acids. Study results and limitations: Summed frequency of shared TCR beta families picked out CMV carriers who also had the relevant HLA. HLA-C-restricted TCR beta clonotypes specific for CMV led the ex vivo response.

This clonotype was seen more than once but under ten times. As yet, its antigen is unknown. This clonotype was sampled from a human donor in good health (CMV status not recorded). Some clones in this sample may be carry-over from other donors' samples. Source material: CD8+ T cells from PBMCs. This chain joins TRBV6-2 or TRBV6-3 and TRBJ1-6; the D is unclear. This CDR3 is CASSAGNSPLHF. The CDR3 nucleotides read TGTGCCAGCTCAGCGGGTAATTCACCCCTCCACTTT.